This T cell receptor (beta chain) was identified during a study of somatic mutations in cytotoxic T cells in rheumatoid arthritis. The data were produced by immunoSEQ multiplex PCR, yet TCRdb's version contains in-frame clones alone and is incomplete. The sample lists about 9,200 clones, 60% to 80% occurring once. The CDR3 totals 14 residues. Per germline, CDR1 SGHAT and CDR2 FQDESV (reference sequence). Comments on this clone: Germline and junction disagree at one end, which may indicate a read error.

The V and J genes are TRBV11-1 and TRBJ2-1; the match to TRBD2 covers 10 bases. The material sequenced was CD8+ T cells sorted from blood. This clonotype was obtained from an adult with rheumatoid arthritis. CDR3 coding DNA: TGTGCCAGCAGCCTAGCGGGAGTGGCTAATGAGCAGTTCTTC. This sequence encodes CASSLAGVANEQFF. The entire variable domain, with the rest obtained from reference TRBV11-1 and TRBJ2-1, is as follows: EAEVAQSPRYKITEKSQAVAFWCDPISGHATLYWYRQILGQGPELLVQFQDESVVDDSQLPKDRFSAERLKGVDSTLKIQPAELGDSAMYLCASSLAGVANEQFFGPGTRLTVL.